This T cell receptor beta chain derives from a study of blood T cell repertoires in COVID-19. On the study more broadly: There were acute and convalescent COVID-19 samples, and they came from the United States, Italy and Spain. Sources were T cells, B-cell-depleted T cells, or PBMCs; the material itself was cDNA or gDNA.

Grouping used clinical history reported by participants in a survey and questionnaire. The germline gives CDR1 SGHRS, CDR2 YFSETQ. The CDR3 length is 18 residues. The junction had 2 bases not matched to a gene; V was cut back by 0 bases and J by 0 bases. In the source study's methods: The assay estimated nucleated cells by amplifying reference gene primers. Libraries were prepared by immunoSEQ multiplex PCR; TCRdb keeps only in-frame clonotypes and omits some of them. V and J calls and clone size follow that table, whereas D and trimming were derived from the DNA. Among fewer than 250,000 clones listed, roughly 80% were seen once.

The source material was PBMCs or T cells enriched from blood (not recorded which). J is TRBJ2-6 and V is TRBV5-1; the match to TRBD2 covers 11 bases. This clonotype was obtained from a woman aged 25-40 years who had recovered from COVID-19. The CDR3 sequence is CASSLELAGGSGANVLTF. DNA for the CDR3: TGCGCCAGCAGCTTGGAGCTAGCGGGAGGCTCTGGGGCCAACGTCCTGACTTTC.